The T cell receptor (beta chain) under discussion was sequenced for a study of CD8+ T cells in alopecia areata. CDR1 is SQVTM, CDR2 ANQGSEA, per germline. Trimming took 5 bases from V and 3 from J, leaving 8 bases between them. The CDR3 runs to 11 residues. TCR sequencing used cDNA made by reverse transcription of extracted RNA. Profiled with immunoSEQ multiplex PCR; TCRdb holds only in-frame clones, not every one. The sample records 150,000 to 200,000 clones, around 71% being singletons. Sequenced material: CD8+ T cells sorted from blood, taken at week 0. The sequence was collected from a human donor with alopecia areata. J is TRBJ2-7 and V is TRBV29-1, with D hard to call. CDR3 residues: CSVFGGYEQYF. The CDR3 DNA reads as TGCAGCGTTTTTGGTGGCTACGAGCAGTACTTC.